This entry concerns a single T cell receptor beta chain. The data are from a study of blood T cell repertoires in COVID-19. Produced via immunoSEQ multiplex PCR; TCRdb's table is partial and in-frame only. The sample contains nearly 35,000 clones, around 73% of which appear only once. Sequencing was carried out using peripheral blood. The clonotype comes from a woman aged 60-75 years with acute or convalescent COVID-19.

The CDR3 spells CASSPVDRSNEQYF. Here the CDR3 DNA reads TGTGCCAGCTCACCGGTTGACAGGTCTAACGAGCAGTACTTC. This chain uses TRBV18 with TRBJ2-7; maybe TRBD1 (6 bases). CDR3 size: 14 residues. V was clipped by 3 bases and J by 5 bases, with 14 bases between them. CDR1 and CDR2 from the germline V gene are KGHSH and LQKENI.